Below are 18 T cell receptor beta chains sequenced from a single sample in a study of blood T cell repertoires in COVID-19. Assay: immunoSEQ multiplex PCR; the TCRdb copy retains only in-frame clones and omits some. The sample lists about 300,000 clones, approximately 90% occurring once. The sequenced sample was peripheral blood. The receptors were sampled from a woman in her 30s who had recovered from COVID-19.

This chain joins TRBV5-1 and TRBJ2-7; 10 nucleotides match TRBD2. The length of the CDR3 is 14 residues. Germline loops: CDR1 SGHRS, CDR2 YFSETQ. The V gene end was trimmed by 1 base and the J gene end by 6 bases; junction bases not matched to a gene: 4. In nucleotides, the CDR3 is TGCGCCAGCAGCTTGTTACTAGCGGGGAGCGAGCAGTACTTC. It yields the protein CASSLLLAGSEQYF.

The chain combines TRBV19 with TRBJ2-1, with TRBD1 as a possible D gene (8 bases). With 5 bases removed from V and 3 bases from J, the gap between germline ends came to 26 bases. Germline CDR1 and CDR2: LNHDA and SQIVND (reference sequence). The CDR3 is 19 amino acids. Here the CDR3 DNA reads TGTGCCAGTAGTCGGACAGGGAGGGGTCTCTGGAACCTCTACAATGAGCAGTTCTTC. It yields the protein CASSRTGRGLWNLYNEQFF. Full variable domain (outside the CDR3, taken from reference TRBV19 and TRBJ2-1): DGGITQSPKYLFRKEGQNVTLSCEQNLNHDAMYWYRQDPGQGLRLIYYSQIVNDFQKGDIAEGYSVSREKKESFPLTVTSAQKNPTAFYLCASSRTGRGLWNLYNEQFFGPGTRLTVL.

The V call is TRBV4-3, the J call TRBJ2-1; tentative D call: TRBD2 (6 bases). This CDR3 contains 17 residues. V shed 0 bases and J shed 10 bases, with 22 bases lying between them. Germline loops: CDR1 LGHNA, CDR2 YSLEER. This CDR3 reads CASSQDIGLIMNHEQFF. The CDR3 DNA reads TGCGCCAGCAGCCAAGACATCGGACTAATAATGAACCACGAGCAGTTCTTC.

This clone showed up just a few times. The junction does not match germline at one end; this may be a read error. The chain recombines TRBV3-1 (or the pseudogene TRBV3-2) with TRBJ2-7; tentatively, D is TRBD1 (5 bases). The CDR3 runs 12 residues. The germline V gene has CDR1 LGHDT and CDR2 YNNKEL (reference sequence). The CDR3 spells CASSQDRRALWF. The CDR3, as DNA: TGTGCCAGCAGCCAAGATCGCAGGGCTCTATGGTTC.

The chain joins TRBV2 to TRBJ1-1, with D unresolved. Per the germline V gene, CDR1 is SNHLY and CDR2 is FYNNEI. Trimming stripped 3 bases from V and 1 base from J, with 9 bases between. The CDR3 is 14 amino acids. CDR3 residues: CASSDSSRNTEAFF. As DNA, the CDR3 is TGTGCCAGCAGTGATAGTAGCCGGAACACTGAAGCTTTCTTT.

The chain employs TRBV6-2 or TRBV6-3 and TRBJ2-5; D might be TRBD2 (6 bases). Germline values: CDR1 MNHEY, CDR2 SVGEGT. With 3 bases removed from V and 1 base from J, the gap between germline ends came to 15 bases. The CDR3 contains 16 residues. The CDR3 region has the DNA TGTGCCAGCAGTTATCGGGAGTTGGGGACCCAAGAGACCCAGTACTTC. Translated: CASSYRELGTQETQYF.

The chain uses TRBV14 and TRBJ2-1; TRBD1 aligns across 8 bases. V shed 3 bases and J 8 bases; nucleotides not matched to a gene: 6. Germline values: CDR1 SGHDN, CDR2 FVKESK. This CDR3 is built from 14 residues. The CDR3 DNA reads as TGTGCCAGCAGCCATAAGGACAGGGTGGATGAGCAGTTCTTC. Translating it yields CASSHKDRVDEQFF.

V and J are TRBV24-1 and TRBJ2-1; 12 positions match TRBD2. The CDR3 has 16 amino acids. Germline CDR1 reads KGHDR; CDR2 reads SFDVKD. V lost 3 bases, J lost 7 bases, and 6 bases stayed unmatched. The CDR3 bases are TGTGCCACCAGTGATCCTAGCGGGGGGGCAAAGAATGAGCAGTTCTTC. Residues: CATSDPSGGAKNEQFF.

V usage is TRBV5-4 and J usage is TRBJ2-2, with 7 bases lining up with TRBD2. V dropped 0 bases and J dropped 4; count of bases not matched to a gene: 3. CDR1 and CDR2 from the germline V gene are SGHNT and YYREEE (reference sequence). CDR3 length equals 15 residues. The CDR3 reads CASSLGGGGTGELFF. The CDR3 DNA follows: TGTGCCAGCAGCTTGGGGGGCGGGGGCACCGGGGAGCTGTTTTTT.

This chain uses TRBV3-1 (or the pseudogene TRBV3-2) with TRBJ2-3; D gene unclear. The CDR3 sequence is 15 residues long. The V end was cut by 3 bases, the J end by 6 bases, with 16 bases between. The germline V gene has CDR1 LGHDT and CDR2 YNNKEL (reference sequence). The CDR3 sequence: CASSHSRRVRDTQYF. In DNA form, the CDR3 reads TGTGCCAGCAGCCATTCTCGCCGTGTGAGGGATACGCAGTATTTT.

V gene TRBV28 combines with J gene TRBJ2-7, with 7 bases lining up with TRBD2. Germline CDR1 is MDHEN and CDR2 is SYDVKM. The CDR3 is made up of 14 amino acids. The trim removed 3 bases at V and 3 bases at J, leaving 5 bases unmatched. Written as DNA, the CDR3 is TGTGCCAGCAGTTTTACGGGGGGTAACTACGAGCAGTACTTC. This sequence encodes CASSFTGGNYEQYF.

The CDR3 sequence: CASSLSYGGGAFRETQYF. The CDR3, as DNA: TGTGCCAGCAGCTTAAGTTATGGCGGGGGGGCCTTTCGAGAGACCCAGTACTTC. The chain uses TRBV11-2 and TRBJ2-5; 9 bases map to TRBD2. This CDR3 spans 18 amino acids. The germline V gene has CDR1 SGHAT and CDR2 FQNNGV. V was clipped by 2 bases and J by 4 bases; unmatched bases: 14.

This clone is a singleton in its sample. CDR3 region: CASSLDRSSGNTIYF. The CDR3 bases are TGTGCCAGCAGTCTCGACCGGAGCTCTGGAAACACCATATATTTT. J is TRBJ1-3 and V is TRBV6-5; D remains ambiguous. V lost 5 bases, J lost 0 bases, and 11 bases lay in between. CDR1 is MNHEY and CDR2 is SVGAGI in the germline V gene. This CDR3 contains 15 residues.

CDR3: CATSDFSSNQPQHF. The CDR3 DNA reads TGTGCCACCAGTGATTTTAGCAGCAATCAGCCCCAGCATTTT. This chain links TRBV24-1 with TRBJ1-5; D is uncertain. The CDR3 spans 14 residues. Trimming took 1 base from V and 1 from J, leaving 4 bases between them. Germline CDR1 is KGHDR and CDR2 is SFDVKD.

The sample holds one count of this clone. V is TRBV6-5 and J is TRBJ2-7; no reliable D call. The CDR3 extends over 15 amino acids. With 7 bases removed from V and 2 bases from J, the gap between germline ends came to 18 bases. CDR1 MNHEY and CDR2 SVGAGI come from the germline V gene. CDR3 protein: CASNLRIEPPYEQYF. The DNA of the CDR3 is TGTGCCAGCAATTTACGAATTGAGCCCCCCTACGAGCAGTACTTC.

This chain uses TRBV11-1 with TRBJ1-1; 7 nucleotides match TRBD1. The CDR3 has 15 residues. V dropped 4 bases and J dropped 4; count of bases not matched to a gene: 9. The germline CDR1 and CDR2 sequences are SGHAT and FQDESV (reference sequence). In DNA, the CDR3 is TGTGCCAGCAGCTCACAGGGGATTCTGGGCACTGAAGCTTTCTTT. Translating gives CASSSQGILGTEAFF.

The chain employs TRBV28 and TRBJ1-4; D may be TRBD1 (5 bases). In germline, CDR1 is MDHEN, CDR2 SYDVKM. The germline V and J ends were trimmed by 8 bases and 7 bases, with 11 bases remaining between them. The CDR3 contains 12 residues. The DNA for the CDR3 is TGTGCCAGCGGGACTCCTGGTGAAAAACTGTTTTTT. Protein product: CASGTPGEKLFF.

V is TRBV7-9 and J is TRBJ2-5; D possibly corresponds to TRBD2 (5 bases). This CDR3 region has 15 residues. The germline V gene encodes CDR1 SEHNR and CDR2 FQNEAQ (reference sequence). Trimming cost V 4 bases and J 5 bases, with 17 bases left between them. CDR3: CASSSTGNAGETQYF. CDR3 bases: TGTGCCAGCAGCTCCACGGGGAACGCCGGGGAGACCCAGTACTTC.